This T cell receptor beta chain was sequenced for a study of cytomegalovirus exposure and HLA in healthy donors. Study at large: Early on, a data release was issued that held roughly 80 million unique TCRs from HLA-typed donors.

The study, taken as a whole, reports: TRBV6-2, TRBV6-3 and other indistinguishable V segments were excluded. Presence/absence comparisons presumed near-even sequencing depth among donors. A missense DCLRE1C variant was associated with V- and J-gene trimming of TCR beta chains in a later analysis, and an independent cohort replicated the association.

The CDR3 covers 15 residues. Germline V gene lookup returns CDR1 SGHTA and CDR2 FQGNSA. The V and J ends lost 6 bases and 4 bases, in that order; junction bases with no gene match: 6. Comments on this clone: The target antigen is unknown.

Primers included in the PCR were 60 Vbeta and 13 Jbeta primers. Assay used: immunoSEQ multiplex PCR; TCRdb lists only in-frame clones, some missing. Found here are more than 100,000 clones, around 66% of them singletons; the top ten hold over 1.5%. The rearrangement links TRBV7-2 to TRBJ2-1; 10 bases agree with TRBD1. Sequences were obtained from PBMCs. This sequence was found in a man aged 18-30 years in good health and CMV-seronegative. This chain's CDR3 is CASRPDRGRYNEQFF. CDR3 DNA: TGTGCCAGCAGACCTGACAGGGGGCGTTACAATGAGCAGTTCTTC. Full variable domain (missing parts from reference TRBV7-2 and TRBJ2-1): GAGVSQSPSNKVTEKGKDVELRCDPISGHTALYWYRQSLGQGLEFLIYFQGNSAPDKSGLPSDRFSAERTGGSVSTLTIQRTQQEDSAVYLCASRPDRGRYNEQFFGPGTRLTVL.